This passage covers 3 T cell receptor beta chains from one sample sequenced in a study of a mutant IDH1 vaccine in newly diagnosed glioma. Time point described: week 47, end of study. Vaccine doses each comprised 300 ug of mutant IDH1 20-mer peptide, with topical imiquimod. No antigens are known for them. Here immunoSEQ multiplex PCR was the method, and the copy in TCRdb shows in-frame clones only, minus some. The data show 40,000 to 45,000 clones, approximately 82% seen once. Specimen: PBMCs, collected from a glioma patient whose treatment included an IDH1 peptide vaccine. Receptors were obtained from a young man with glioma. Some clones in this sample may be carry-over from other donors' samples.

Here the CDR3 reads CSVPRTKETQYF. The CDR3 DNA is TGCAGCGTTCCCCGGACAAAAGAGACCCAGTACTTC. This chain links TRBV29-1 with TRBJ2-5; D is perhaps TRBD1 (5 bases). The V and J ends lost 5 bases and 3 bases respectively, with 10 bases between them. Germline values: CDR1 SQVTM, CDR2 ANQGSEA. This CDR3 comprises 12 residues.

The gene calls are TRBV4-3 and TRBJ1-2; D might be TRBD1 (5 bases). Trimming took 4 bases from V and 2 from J, leaving 17 bases between them. This CDR3 has 16 amino acids. Germline CDR1 and CDR2: LGHNA and YSLEER. CDR3 coding DNA: TGCGCCAGCAGCCGGGGGTTCACGACAATCAACTATGGCTACACCTTC. As protein: CASSRGFTTINYGYTF.

The V gene is TRBV7-9, the J gene TRBJ1-1, with no clear D. The germline gives CDR1 SEHNR, CDR2 FQNEAQ (reference sequence). Deletions cut 6 bases from V and 1 base from J, with 18 bases between. The CDR3 length is 16 residues. The CDR3 sequence: CASSVSRSGRNTEAFF. The DNA for the CDR3 is TGTGCCAGCAGTGTTTCAAGGAGTGGAAGGAACACTGAAGCTTTCTTT.